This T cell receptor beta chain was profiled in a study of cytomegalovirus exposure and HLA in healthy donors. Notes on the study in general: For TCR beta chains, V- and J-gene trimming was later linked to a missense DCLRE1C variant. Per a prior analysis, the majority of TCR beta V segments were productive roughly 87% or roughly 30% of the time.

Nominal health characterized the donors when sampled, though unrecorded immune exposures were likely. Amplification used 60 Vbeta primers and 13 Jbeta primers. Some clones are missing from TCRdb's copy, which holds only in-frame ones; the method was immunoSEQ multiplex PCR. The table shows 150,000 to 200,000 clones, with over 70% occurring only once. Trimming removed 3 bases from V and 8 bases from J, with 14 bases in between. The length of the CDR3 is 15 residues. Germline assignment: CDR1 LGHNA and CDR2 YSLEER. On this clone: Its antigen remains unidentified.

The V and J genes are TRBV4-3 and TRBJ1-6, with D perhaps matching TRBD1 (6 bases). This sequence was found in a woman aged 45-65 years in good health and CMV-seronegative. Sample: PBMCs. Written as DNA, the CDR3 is TGCGCCAGCAGCCAGGCTCAGGGGTCTGATTCACCCCTCCACTTT. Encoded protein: CASSQAQGSDSPLHF.